A selection of T cell receptor beta chains follows, all from one sample in a study of regulatory T cells in long-lasting Graves disease. One entry per CDR3 protein, called by TCRdb with MiXCR from the multiplex PCR reads. The sample has under 700,000 distinct CDR3 sequences, about 16% seen once; the top ten hold approximately 25%. A further study also used this sample, focusing on T cells in Graves' hyperthyroidism and ophthalmopathy.

The source material was peripheral blood mononuclear cells (PBMCs), sampled at new diagnosis, from a patient treated with antithyroid drugs. The receptors come from a woman aged 35-65 years with Graves disease. CDR3s include the opening cysteine and the closing phenylalanine or tryptophan.

length: 14
V: TRBV6-9
CDR3: CASSYTLGNEKLFF

length: 13
V: TRBV6-9
CDR3: CASSWGTGGLAFF

length: 16
V: TRBV29-1
CDR3: CSVEADLLLEGPEAFF

length: 18
V: TRBV6-5
CDR3: CASSYSGGPSSGANVLTF

length: 19
V: TRBV7-9
CDR3: CASSLGGTWTGLTGDGYTF

length: 15
V: TRBV7-6
CDR3: CASSPVRGTYNEQFF

length: 14
V: TRBV4-1
CDR3: CASSQDPAAREQFF

length: 13
V: TRBV3-1
CDR3: CASRFTGVETQYF

length: 15
V: TRBV19
CDR3: CASSIGQGGYSEQFF

length: 15
V: TRBV20-1
CDR3: CSARASDRGYQPQHF

length: 13
V: TRBV6-1
CDR3: CASSFNSGNTIYF

length: 13
V: TRBV7-3
CDR3: CASSTTAYNEQFF